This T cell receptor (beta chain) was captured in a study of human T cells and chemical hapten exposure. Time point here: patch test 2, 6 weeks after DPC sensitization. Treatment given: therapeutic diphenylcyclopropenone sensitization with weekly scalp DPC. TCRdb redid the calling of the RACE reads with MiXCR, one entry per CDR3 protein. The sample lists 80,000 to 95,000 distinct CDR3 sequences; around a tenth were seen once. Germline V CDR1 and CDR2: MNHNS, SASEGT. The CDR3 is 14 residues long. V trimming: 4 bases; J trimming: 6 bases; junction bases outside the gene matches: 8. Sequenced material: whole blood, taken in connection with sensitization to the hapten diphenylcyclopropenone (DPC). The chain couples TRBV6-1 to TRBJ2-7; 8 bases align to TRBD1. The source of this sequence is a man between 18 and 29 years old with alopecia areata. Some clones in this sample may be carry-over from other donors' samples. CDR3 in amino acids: CASSASTDRAEQYF. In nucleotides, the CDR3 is TGTGCCAGCAGTGCTTCCACGGACAGGGCCGAGCAGTACTTC.